Shown below are 21 T cell receptor beta chains from a single sample sequenced in a study of shared clonotypes between healthy human individuals. Assay used: immunoSEQ multiplex PCR; TCRdb lists only in-frame clones, some missing. The data show around 1,000,000 clones, roughly 80% seen once. The sequenced sample consisted of memory CD4+ T cells from PBMCs. Subset denoted: CD45RA-negative fraction. The receptors originated from a man between 18 and 29 years old in good health. Some clones in this sample may be carry-over from other donors' samples.

V gene TRBV11-2 combines with J gene TRBJ1-3; no clear D. Germline V gene sequence: CDR1 SGHAT, CDR2 FQNNGV. The CDR3 sequence is 15 residues long. Trimming left V 5 bases short and J 4 bases short, with 15 bases between. CDR3 loop: CASSRTAGRGNTIYF. The CDR3 nucleotides read TGTGCCAGCAGCCGAACCGCAGGCAGGGGAAACACCATATATTTT.

This chain links TRBV30 with TRBJ2-1; 7 nucleotides agree with TRBD2. V gave up 1 base and J gave up 12 bases; unmatched junction bases: 3. The CDR3 has 11 amino acids. CDR1 and CDR2 from the germline V gene are GTSNPN and SVGIG (reference sequence). CDR3 protein: CAWSGREAQFF. CDR3 in DNA: TGTGCCTGGAGTGGACGGGAGGCGCAGTTCTTC. The complete variable domain, with remaining parts taken from reference TRBV30 and TRBJ2-1, reads SQTIHQWPATLVQPVGSPLSLECTVEGTSNPNLYWYRQAAGRGLQLLFYSVGIGQISSEVPQNLSASRPQDRQFILSSKKLLLSDSGFYLCAWSGREAQFFGPGTRLTVL.

This sequence joins TRBV5-1 and TRBJ2-2, with unresolved D. This CDR3 spans 14 amino acids. Trimming took 4 bases from V and 1 from J, leaving 8 bases between them. Germline CDR1 reads SGHRS; CDR2 reads YFSETQ. The CDR3 sequence: CASSPLGNTGELFF. CDR3 DNA: TGCGCCAGCAGCCCACTGGGGAACACCGGGGAGCTGTTTTTT.

V and J are TRBV18 and TRBJ1-4; 8 bases line up with TRBD1. Germline-derived CDR1 and CDR2 are KGHSH and LQKENI. This CDR3 comprises 15 residues. Trimming cost V 3 bases and J 11 bases; bases outside gene matches: 11. This chain's CDR3 is CASSPIIPTGEKLFF. The CDR3 DNA sequence: TGTGCCAGCTCACCCATTATTCCGACAGGGGAGAAACTGTTTTTT.

In the case of this clone: The sample contains more than one DNA sequence encoding this CDR3. The gene calls are TRBV29-1 and TRBJ1-1; D is possibly TRBD1 (6 bases). Germline loops: CDR1 SQVTM, CDR2 ANQGSEA. The V gene lost 5 bases and the J gene lost 0 bases, with 10 bases spanning the gap. This CDR3 contains 13 residues. The CDR3 DNA follows: TGCAGCGTTTCCACAGGGTTGAACACTGAAGCTTTCTTT. Translating gives CSVSTGLNTEAFF.

Remarks on this clone: The same CDR3 also results from other DNA sequences found in this sample. The V and J genes are TRBV6-6 and TRBJ2-7; D is unresolved. With 4 bases removed from V and 2 bases from J, the gap between germline ends came to 6 bases. The V gene's germline CDR1 is MNHNY and CDR2 SVGAGI (reference sequence). This CDR3 comprises 12 residues. Written as DNA, the CDR3 is TGTGCCAGCAGTTCGTCGACCTACGAGCAGTACTTC. Encoded protein: CASSSSTYEQYF.

This clone is a singleton in its sample. The chain carries TRBV18 and TRBJ2-1; TRBD2 aligns across 13 bases. V was clipped by 8 bases and J by 4 bases; unmatched bases: 5. Germline loops: CDR1 KGHSH, CDR2 LQKENI. The CDR3 has 15 amino acids. For the CDR3, the DNA is TGTGCCAGCCGGACTAGCGGGAGCGGGTACAATGAGCAGTTCTTC. It encodes CASRTSGSGYNEQFF.

This chain uses TRBV7-2 with TRBJ1-1, with 12 bases lining up with TRBD1. The J segment lost 8 bases and the V segment lost 1 base, leaving 5 bases of the junction unmatched. Germline-derived CDR1 and CDR2 are SGHTA and FQGNSA. There are 15 residues in the CDR3. In DNA form, the CDR3 reads TGTGCCAGCAGCTTAGTCCGGGACAGGGGGCGGGAAGCTTTCTTT. The encoded protein is CASSLVRDRGREAFF.

This clone was picked up a small number of times. The V and J genes are TRBV5-1 and TRBJ2-7; D not resolved. V was cut by 0 bases and J by 5 bases, with 12 bases left in between. The CDR3 covers 14 residues. Per germline, CDR1 SGHRS and CDR2 YFSETQ. In DNA, the CDR3 is TGCGCCAGCAGCTTGGCGTGGGCGTCCCACGAGCAGTACTTC. Translation: CASSLAWASHEQYF.

The chain is built from TRBV7-3 and TRBJ2-1, with a tentative D call TRBD2 (5 bases). This CDR3 has 14 amino acids. Looked up from germline, CDR1 is SGHTA and CDR2 is FQGTGA. The ends were cut back, 5 bases at V and 8 bases at J, with 16 bases in the middle. CDR3: CASSPYRAGDEQFF. Written as DNA, the CDR3 is TGTGCCAGCAGCCCCTATCGGGCCGGGGATGAGCAGTTCTTC. Filled out from reference TRBV7-3 and TRBJ2-1, the complete variable domain reads GAGVSQTPSNKVTEKGKYVELRCDPISGHTALYWYRQSLGQGPEFLIYFQGTGAADDSGLPNDRFFAVRPEGSVSTLKIQRTERGDSAVYLCASSPYRAGDEQFFGPGTRLTVL.

The chain is built from TRBV19 and TRBJ2-1; 8 bases align to TRBD2. This CDR3 region has 17 residues. Unmatched junction bases numbered 9, after V lost 3 bases and J lost 2 bases. The germline V gene encodes CDR1 LNHDA and CDR2 SQIVND (reference sequence). CDR3 in amino acids: CASSMDGAGGPYNEQFF. The CDR3 coding sequence is TGTGCCAGTAGTATGGACGGGGCGGGAGGTCCCTACAATGAGCAGTTCTTC.

The genes are TRBV5-6 and TRBJ2-3; D gene uncertain. CDR1 SGHDT and CDR2 YYEEEE come from the germline V gene. This CDR3 is 15 amino acids long. The V end was cut by 4 bases, the J end by 4 bases, with 16 bases between. The CDR3 nucleotides are TGTGCCAGCAGCCCTATAACCGAAGGATCAGATACGCAGTATTTT. The encoded protein is CASSPITEGSDTQYF. Based on the CDR3 plus reference TRBV5-6 and TRBJ2-3, the full variable domain is DAGVTQSPTHLIKTRGQQVTLRCSPKSGHDTVSWYQQALGQGPQFIFQYYEEEERQRGNFPDRFSGHQFPNYSSELNVNALLLGDSALYLCASSPITEGSDTQYFGPGTRLTVL.

V is TRBV5-4 and J is TRBJ2-5; unclear D gene. Trimming shortened V by 0 bases and J by 9 bases, and 12 bases separated the two germline ends. There are 13 residues in the CDR3. Germline loops: CDR1 SGHNT, CDR2 YYREEE (reference sequence). The CDR3, as DNA: TGTGCCAGCAGCTTGGCACCTCCCGAGGCCCAGTACTTC. It translates to CASSLAPPEAQYF.

The rearrangement uses TRBV28 and TRBJ2-3, with D tentatively TRBD2 (5 bases). The CDR3 consists of 13 residues. Per the germline V gene, CDR1 is MDHEN and CDR2 is SYDVKM. The V end was cut by 10 bases, the J end by 1 base, with 12 bases between. The CDR3 spells CATGGRGTDTQYF. Written as DNA, the CDR3 is TGTGCCACCGGAGGTCGTGGCACAGATACGCAGTATTTT.

This clone was counted a single time. The genes are TRBV7-8 and TRBJ2-1; D is uncertain. Deletions cut 1 base from V and 5 bases from J, with 6 bases between. CDR1 and CDR2 (germline): SGHVS, FQNEAQ. The CDR3 runs to 13 residues. The CDR3 DNA sequence: TGTGCCAGCAGCTTAGGACACAACAATGAGCAGTTCTTC. As protein: CASSLGHNNEQFF.

V and J are TRBV13 and TRBJ1-2; perhaps TRBD1 as D (6 bases). Germline lookup yields CDR1 PRHDT and CDR2 FYEKMQ (reference sequence). Trimming cost V 0 bases and J 8 bases, with 13 bases left between them. The CDR3 covers 14 residues. The CDR3 DNA reads TGTGCCAGCAGCTTAGGGGCTCGACAGGTGGGCTACACCTTC. Residues: CASSLGARQVGYTF. The complete variable domain, with remaining parts taken from reference TRBV13 and TRBJ1-2, reads AAGVIQSPRHLIKEKRETATLKCYPIPRHDTVYWYQQGPGQDPQFLISFYEKMQSDKGSIPDRFSAQQFSDYHSELNMSSLELGDSALYFCASSLGARQVGYTFGSGTRLTVV.

Details on this clone: A read error is likely here: a far larger clone is one base away. Different DNA sequences within this sample yield the same CDR3. The rearrangement links TRBV30 to TRBJ1-3, with a weak D call TRBD1 (6 bases). Germline lookup yields CDR1 GTSNPN and CDR2 SVGIG (reference sequence). Trimming took off 3 bases at V and 0 bases at J, with 9 bases between the two ends. This CDR3 region has 14 residues. The CDR3 reads CAWSVGHSGNTIYF. CDR3 sequence (DNA): TGTGCCTGGAGCGTGGGACACTCTGGAAACACCATATATTTT.

V usage is TRBV18 and J usage is TRBJ2-1; tentatively, D is TRBD2 (5 bases). Germline values: CDR1 KGHSH, CDR2 LQKENI. There are 13 residues in the CDR3. With 3 bases removed from V and 10 bases from J, the gap between germline ends came to 13 bases. CDR3 sequence: CASSPLAGVEQFF. The CDR3 nucleotides are TGTGCCAGCTCACCTTTGGCCGGGGTGGAGCAGTTCTTC.

Notes on this clone: One base away lies a much larger clone, so this may be a sequencing read error. The chain combines TRBV9 with TRBJ2-1; D is uncertain. Trimming pared 0 bases from V and 4 bases from J, leaving 5 bases between. CDR1 and CDR2 (germline): SGDLS, YYNGEE. The CDR3 sequence is 13 residues long. CDR3 region: CASSVGRYNEQFF. In DNA, the CDR3 is TGTGCCAGCAGCGTAGGGCGGTACAATGAGCAGTTCTTC.

This clone occurred once. The V and J genes are TRBV11-1 and TRBJ2-1; D ambiguous. V was shortened by 0 bases and J by 6 bases, with 9 bases between the two germline ends. CDR1 is SGHAT, CDR2 FQDESV, per germline (reference sequence). The CDR3 is 14 residues long. The DNA of the CDR3 is TGTGCCAGCAGCTTAGCGCCTGGAATCAATGAGCAGTTCTTC. Its translation: CASSLAPGINEQFF.

V and J are TRBV6-1 and TRBJ1-1, with D unclear. This CDR3 is built from 13 residues. V lost 5 bases to trimming and J lost 2 bases, with 9 bases between them. Germline CDR1 reads MNHNS; CDR2 reads SASEGT. CDR3 sequence: CASSSTANTEAFF. Here the CDR3 DNA reads TGTGCCAGCAGTTCCACAGCTAACACTGAAGCTTTCTTT.